These 13 T cell receptor beta chains were all obtained from the same sample, sequenced in a study of cytomegalovirus exposure and HLA in healthy donors. This PCR relied on a set of 60 Vbeta primers and 13 Jbeta primers. Here immunoSEQ multiplex PCR was the method, and the copy in TCRdb shows in-frame clones only, minus some. The sample has 120,000 to 150,000 clones; 75% to 80% are singletons. The sequencing input was PBMCs. These receptors were taken from a male donor in good health and CMV-seronegative.

The chain couples TRBV30 to TRBJ1-2; 9 nucleotides agree with TRBD1. The CDR3 extends over 13 amino acids. CDR1 is GTSNPN, CDR2 SVGIG, per germline (reference sequence). Losses at the gene ends were 1 base for V and 7 bases for J; bases not matched to a gene: 4. The CDR3 nucleotides read TGTGCCTGGAGTGCGACAGGGGGGGGTGGCTACACCTTC. It translates to CAWSATGGGGYTF.

The chain is built from TRBV29-1 and TRBJ2-5; maybe TRBD2 (5 bases). The DNA end lines up better with TRBJ2-7; the J call may be wrong. This CDR3 has 12 residues. Germline loops: CDR1 SQVTM, CDR2 ANQGSEA. CDR3 protein: CSVEDWAYEQYF. DNA for the CDR3: TGCAGCGTTGAGGACTGGGCCTACGAGCAGTACTTC.

This chain uses TRBV2 with TRBJ1-2; 7 nucleotides match TRBD1. The V segment lost 5 bases and the J segment 4 bases; nucleotides outside the gene matches: 4. Germline V gives CDR1 SNHLY, CDR2 FYNNEI. This CDR3 has 13 residues. The CDR3, as DNA: TGTGCCAGCAGTACCGACAGGGCCTATGGCTACACCTTC. This codes for CASSTDRAYGYTF.

V gene TRBV9 combines with J gene TRBJ1-2, with TRBD1 identical over 9 bases. Germline lookup yields CDR1 SGDLS and CDR2 YYNGEE. The CDR3 spans 14 residues. V lost 4 bases and J lost 5; bases outside the gene matches: 6. CDR3 sequence reads: CASSPRDRAYGYTF. Written as DNA, the CDR3 is TGTGCCAGCAGCCCCCGGGACAGGGCGTATGGCTACACCTTC.

The chain recombines TRBV27 with TRBJ2-7; 11 nucleotides align to TRBD2. The CDR3 length is 18 residues. After removal of 5 bases from V and 3 bases from J, the junction contained 15 bases not matched to a gene. CDR1 and CDR2 from the germline V gene are MNHEY and SMNVEV (reference sequence). The CDR3 is CASSHLPSPSGRHYEQYF. CDR3 nucleotide sequence: TGTGCCAGCAGTCACCTACCTTCCCCTAGCGGGAGGCACTACGAGCAGTACTTC.

V usage is TRBV7-2 and J usage is TRBJ2-7; tentatively, D is TRBD2 (7 bases). V was trimmed by 1 base and J by 4 bases, leaving 17 bases between them. CDR3 length equals 16 residues. The germline gives CDR1 SGHTA, CDR2 FQGNSA. CDR3 protein: CASSLEGTRGGYEQYF. The CDR3 coding sequence is TGTGCCAGCAGCTTAGAAGGGACACGCGGGGGTTACGAGCAGTACTTC. Full variable domain (outside the CDR3, taken from reference TRBV7-2 and TRBJ2-7): GAGVSQSPSNKVTEKGKDVELRCDPISGHTALYWYRQSLGQGLEFLIYFQGNSAPDKSGLPSDRFSAERTGGSVSTLTIQRTQQEDSAVYLCASSLEGTRGGYEQYFGPGTRLTVT.

The chain joins TRBV19 to TRBJ1-2; D not certain. CDR1 is LNHDA, CDR2 SQIVND, per germline (reference sequence). Trimming removed 0 bases at V and 1 base at J, with 12 bases between. The CDR3 is 16 residues long. The CDR3 reads CASSIDGPPFNYGYTF. The DNA for the CDR3 is TGTGCCAGTAGTATAGATGGGCCCCCCTTTAACTATGGCTACACCTTC.

V and J are TRBV4-2 and TRBJ2-5; 12 bases map to TRBD1. The CDR3 runs 16 residues. Per the germline V gene, CDR1 is LGHNA and CDR2 is YNFKEQ. V shed 0 bases and J 5 bases; nucleotides not matched to a gene: 4. CDR3 amino acids: CASSQDGTGGRETQYF. The CDR3 DNA reads as TGTGCCAGCAGCCAAGATGGGACAGGGGGCCGGGAGACCCAGTACTTC.

The chain carries TRBV5-4 and TRBJ1-2; TRBD1 matches 7 bases. This CDR3 spans 13 amino acids. Germline V gene lookup returns CDR1 SGHNT and CDR2 YYREEE (reference sequence). Trimming removed 4 bases from V and 6 bases from J; junction bases left unmatched: 6. The CDR3 DNA reads TGTGCCAGCAGCCGAGACAGGGTCCATGGCTACACCTTC. It is translated as CASSRDRVHGYTF.

The chain is built from TRBV30 and TRBJ2-2; possible D gene TRBD2, 5 bases. This CDR3 contains 12 residues. Trimming took off 5 bases at V and 6 bases at J, with 10 bases between the two ends. Germline V gene data show CDR1 as GTSNPN and CDR2 as SVGIG (reference sequence). The CDR3 reads CAWEVGAGELFF. CDR3 coding DNA: TGTGCCTGGGAGGTCGGGGCCGGGGAGCTGTTTTTT.

The chain recombines TRBV9 with TRBJ2-1; D perhaps matches TRBD1 (6 bases). The CDR3 loop spans 15 amino acids. Germline CDR1 SGDLS, CDR2 YYNGEE. Trimming left V 0 bases short and J 4 bases short, with 11 bases between. The DNA of the CDR3 is TGTGCCAGCAGCGTAGCGGACAGTCCTTACAATGAGCAGTTCTTC. Protein sequence: CASSVADSPYNEQFF.

This clone was found a few times. V is TRBV27 and J is TRBJ2-7, with D unclear. This CDR3 contains 14 residues. Germline V gene sequence: CDR1 MNHEY, CDR2 SMNVEV (reference sequence). Trimming stripped 2 bases from V and 2 bases from J, with 10 bases between. The CDR3 nucleotides read TGTGCCAGCAGTTTAACCGCCACTACCTACGAGCAGTACTTC. Translation gives CASSLTATTYEQYF.

V and J are TRBV5-1 and TRBJ2-5; 9 bases map to TRBD1. The V and J ends lost 2 bases and 5 bases, in that order; junction bases with no gene match: 7. This CDR3 contains 15 residues. Germline lookup yields CDR1 SGHRS and CDR2 YFSETQ. The CDR3 nucleotides read TGCGCCAGCAGCTTAGCCGGGACAGGGAAGGAGACCCAGTACTTC. This codes for CASSLAGTGKETQYF.